This T cell receptor (beta chain) is drawn from a study of blood T cell repertoires in COVID-19. Losses at the gene ends were 7 bases for V and 5 bases for J; bases not matched to a gene: 5. The length of the CDR3 is 12 residues. Germline CDR1 and CDR2: SQVTM and ANQGSEA. The protocol was immunoSEQ multiplex PCR, while the TCRdb copy is restricted to in-frame clones and leaves out a portion. The sample shows about 190,000 clones, 88% of them seen only once. The sequence came from a man in his 70s with active or convalescent COVID-19. The rearrangement joins TRBV29-1 to TRBJ2-7; 10 positions agree with TRBD2. The sample was peripheral blood. CDR3 residues: CSAASGSDEQYF. DNA for the CDR3: TGCAGCGCTGCTAGCGGGAGCGACGAGCAGTACTTC.